The 30 T cell receptor beta chains presented below share a single source sample, sequenced in a study of cytomegalovirus exposure and HLA in healthy donors. The PCR contained 60 Vbeta and 13 Jbeta primers. The table came from immunoSEQ multiplex PCR; TCRdb's copy has only in-frame clones and leaves some out. The sample records around 200,000 clones, around four fifths being singletons. Sequenced material: PBMCs. These receptors all come from a woman in her fifties or sixties in good health and CMV-seropositive.

This chain links TRBV2 with TRBJ1-1; D is unclear. Germline V gene data show CDR1 as SNHLY and CDR2 as FYNNEI. Trimming removed 5 bases from V and 1 base from J, with 11 bases in between. This CDR3 is built from 14 residues. In nucleotides, the CDR3 is TGTGCCAGCAGTACTACTGGCAGGAACACTGAAGCTTTCTTT. Protein: CASSTTGRNTEAFF.

V gene TRBV23-1 combines with J gene TRBJ1-1, with no clear D. TRBV23-1 is recorded as an ORF, its role being uncertain. There are 12 residues in the CDR3. The ends were cut back, 6 bases at V and 6 bases at J, with 11 bases in the middle. Written as DNA, the CDR3 is TGCGCCAGCAGACACAAGTTCCCTGAAGCTTTCTTT. Protein: CASRHKFPEAFF.

Remarks on this clone: A junction end diverges from the germline sequence, so it may reflect a read error. The chain couples TRBV7-9 to TRBJ2-1; TRBD2 matches at 13 bases. Germline-derived CDR1 and CDR2 are SEHNR and FQNEAQ (reference sequence). This CDR3 region has 15 residues. CDR3 region: CSSSTGLAGANEQFF. In DNA, the CDR3 is TGTTCCAGCAGCACCGGACTAGCGGGAGCGAATGAGCAGTTCTTC.

This clone was seen more than once but under ten times. The CDR3 coding sequence is TGCGCCAGCAGCCAAGATATAACGGACAGTGAACCTAACTATGGCTACACCTTC. Encoded protein: CASSQDITDSEPNYGYTF. The rearrangement links TRBV4-3 to TRBJ1-2, with a tentative D call TRBD1 (6 bases). The CDR3 is 18 residues long. Germline assignment: CDR1 LGHNA and CDR2 YSLEER. Trimming removed 0 bases from V and 0 bases from J, with 17 bases in between.

CDR3 in amino acids: CASSLGGGGGELFF. DNA for the CDR3: TGTGCCAGCAGCTTAGGAGGGGGCGGCGGGGAGCTGTTTTTT. The chain is built from TRBV5-4 and TRBJ2-2; D perhaps matches TRBD1 (7 bases). The ends were cut back, 2 bases at V and 7 bases at J, with 12 bases in the middle. This CDR3 contains 14 residues. Germline V gene lookup returns CDR1 SGHNT and CDR2 YYREEE (reference sequence).

CDR3 nucleotides: TGTGCCAGCAGCTTATCAGGGATGGGCACTGAAGCTTTCTTT. Translation: CASSLSGMGTEAFF. The chain combines TRBV7-9 with TRBJ1-1; possibly TRBD1 for D (5 bases). Germline V lookup: CDR1 SEHNR, CDR2 FQNEAQ (reference sequence). This CDR3 is 14 amino acids long. V was clipped by 2 bases and J by 4 bases, with 11 bases between them.

A single count supports this clone. The CDR3 is CASSQAGGGGMDTQYF. CDR3 DNA: TGCGCCAGCAGCCAAGCTGGCGGCGGGGGTATGGATACGCAGTATTTT. The chain recombines TRBV4-3 with TRBJ2-3, with 7 bases matching TRBD2. V lost 1 base to trimming and J lost 6 bases; unmatched junction nucleotides: 10. CDR3 length: 16 residues. Germline CDR1 and CDR2: LGHNA and YSLEER.

With regard to this clone: The germline gene is not matched at one end of the junction; a read error may be the cause. This chain joins TRBV9 and TRBJ2-5, with TRBD2 identical over 9 bases. This CDR3 has 17 amino acids. Germline V gene sequence: CDR1 SGDLS, CDR2 YYNGEE. CDR3 DNA sequence: TGTGCCAGCAGCGTCTCGTCTGGTCTAGCGGGGAAAGAGGCCCAGTACTTC. Amino acids: CASSVSSGLAGKEAQYF. Full variable domain (missing parts from reference TRBV9 and TRBJ2-5): DSGVTQTPKHLITATGQRVTLRCSPRSGDLSVYWYQQSLDQGLQFLIQYYNGEERAKGNILERFSAQQFPDLHSELNLSSLELGDSALYFCASSVSSGLAGKEAQYFGPGTRLLVL.

The V and J genes are TRBV6-5 and TRBJ2-7; 8 positions agree with TRBD2. The J segment lost 5 bases and the V segment lost 5 bases, leaving 11 bases of the junction unmatched. This CDR3 has 15 residues. Germline loops: CDR1 MNHEY, CDR2 SVGAGI. CDR3: CASSKSSGSRHEQYF. In DNA, the CDR3 is TGTGCCAGCAGTAAATCCAGCGGGAGTCGGCACGAGCAGTACTTC.

V and J are TRBV29-1 and TRBJ2-5; 7 positions agree with TRBD2. CDR3 length: 14 amino acids. The germline gives CDR1 SQVTM, CDR2 ANQGSEA. The junction had 9 bases not matched to a gene; V was cut back by 3 bases and J by 5 bases. DNA for the CDR3: TGCAGCGTTGATACTAGCGCACCAGTGGAGACCCAGTACTTC. Translated, it gives CSVDTSAPVETQYF.

The J gene is TRBJ2-6, the V gene TRBV7-2; possibly TRBD2 for D (7 bases). The germline CDR1 and CDR2 sequences are SGHTA and FQGNSA. Trimming took 6 bases from V and 1 from J, leaving 16 bases between them. This CDR3 comprises 17 residues. CDR3 sequence reads: CASSPVGGRSGANVLTF. The CDR3 DNA reads TGTGCCAGCAGTCCCGTGGGGGGGCGGTCTGGGGCCAACGTCCTGACTTTC.

CDR3 nucleotide sequence: TGTGCCAGCAGCTTGGGGGCAGGGGGAATCTATGGCTACACCTTC. This sequence encodes CASSLGAGGIYGYTF. The rearrangement joins TRBV5-6 to TRBJ1-2; the match to TRBD1 covers 7 bases. Germline loops: CDR1 SGHDT, CDR2 YYEEEE. V lost 0 bases and J lost 4; bases outside the gene matches: 6. CDR3 length equals 15 residues.

The genes are TRBV10-3 and TRBJ1-1, with TRBD1 as a possible D gene (6 bases). With 5 bases removed from V and 4 bases from J, the gap between germline ends came to 14 bases. The germline CDR1 and CDR2 sequences are ENHRY and SYGVKD. The CDR3 totals 14 residues. The CDR3 nucleotides read TGTGCCATCAGTTCACCCACAGGGTTCACTGAAGCTTTCTTT. Residues: CAISSPTGFTEAFF.

The rearrangement links TRBV5-1 to TRBJ2-2, with 12 bases that match TRBD2. This CDR3 has 17 amino acids. Germline CDR1 SGHRS, CDR2 YFSETQ. With 2 bases clipped from V and 5 bases from J, the junction kept 7 bases outside the gene matches. The CDR3 loop is CASSFLAGGPGTGELFF. For the CDR3, the DNA is TGCGCCAGCAGCTTCCTAGCGGGAGGGCCCGGGACCGGGGAGCTGTTTTTT. Full variable domain (rest looked up from reference TRBV5-1 and TRBJ2-2): KAGVTQTPRYLIKTRGQQVTLSCSPISGHRSVSWYQQTPGQGLQFLFEYFSETQRNKGNFPGRFSGRQFSNSRSEMNVSTLELGDSALYLCASSFLAGGPGTGELFFGEGSRLTVL.

V usage is TRBV9 and J usage is TRBJ2-2, with D possibly TRBD2 on 5 matching bases. CDR3 length: 16 amino acids. The germline V and J ends were trimmed by 4 bases and 6 bases, with 19 bases remaining between them. The V gene's germline CDR1 is SGDLS and CDR2 YYNGEE. In nucleotides, the CDR3 is TGTGCCAGCAGCCCTCGTTCACCGGGATCCTCCGGGGAGCTGTTTTTT. This sequence encodes CASSPRSPGSSGELFF.

In nucleotides, the CDR3 is TGTGCCAGCAGCGAACAGAGCTCCTATAATTCACCCCTCCACTTT. It yields the protein CASSEQSSYNSPLHF. The chain carries TRBV7-2 and TRBJ1-6; no firm D call. V gave up 5 bases and J gave up 0 bases, with 8 bases separating them. The CDR3 has 15 residues. CDR1 SGHTA and CDR2 FQGNSA come from the germline V gene.

The V call is TRBV15, the J call TRBJ2-3; no definite D call. V gave up 0 bases and J gave up 2 bases, with 6 bases separating them. Per germline, CDR1 LNHNV and CDR2 YYDKDF (reference sequence). The CDR3 sequence is 14 residues long. CDR3: CATSRDGPTDTQYF. CDR3 nucleotide sequence: TGTGCCACCAGCAGAGATGGGCCCACAGATACGCAGTATTTT.

V gene TRBV30 combines with J gene TRBJ1-3, with D possibly matching TRBD1 (5 bases). CDR3 length equals 15 residues. V lost 0 bases and J 0 bases, leaving 9 bases between the germline ends. Germline values: CDR1 GTSNPN, CDR2 SVGIG (reference sequence). As DNA, the CDR3 is TGTGCCTGGAGTGTATTAGGGGCCTCTGGAAACACCATATATTTT. Translation gives CAWSVLGASGNTIYF.

This chain joins TRBV4-1 and TRBJ2-1; TRBD2 agrees at 10 bases. CDR1 is MGHRA, CDR2 YSYEKL, per germline. The V segment lost 1 base and the J segment 7 bases; nucleotides outside the gene matches: 7. This CDR3 region has 16 residues. In nucleotides, the CDR3 is TGCGCCAGCAGCCAAGTTACTAGCGGGGTTTGGAATGAGCAGTTCTTC. It encodes CASSQVTSGVWNEQFF.

This chain links TRBV4-3 with TRBJ2-4; a weak D match, TRBD2 (5 bases). Germline V gene sequence: CDR1 LGHNA, CDR2 YSLEER. The length of the CDR3 is 15 residues. The V end was cut by 0 bases, the J end by 5 bases, with 11 bases between. The CDR3 loop reads CASSQEGLRENIQYF. CDR3 bases: TGCGCCAGCAGCCAAGAGGGATTGCGGGAAAACATTCAGTACTTC.

This clone has a handful of counts. This sequence joins TRBV4-2 and TRBJ1-1, with 8 bases lining up with TRBD1. The CDR3 loop spans 13 amino acids. Germline V gives CDR1 LGHNA, CDR2 YNFKEQ. Unmatched junction bases numbered 2, after V lost 0 bases and J lost 8 bases. CDR3 amino acids: CASSQERQGEAFF. The CDR3 nucleotides read TGTGCCAGCAGCCAAGAACGACAGGGGGAAGCTTTCTTT.

This clone was observed a few times. The chain joins TRBV9 to TRBJ1-2, with D possibly TRBD1 on 5 matching bases. From germline, CDR1 is SGDLS and CDR2 YYNGEE. The CDR3 is 14 amino acids. V was shortened by 4 bases and J by 0 bases, with 10 bases between the two germline ends. The CDR3 DNA reads as TGTGCCAGCAGCCTTATGACAGCTAACTATGGCTACACCTTC. It codes for CASSLMTANYGYTF. Full variable domain (rest looked up from reference TRBV9 and TRBJ1-2): DSGVTQTPKHLITATGQRVTLRCSPRSGDLSVYWYQQSLDQGLQFLIQYYNGEERAKGNILERFSAQQFPDLHSELNLSSLELGDSALYFCASSLMTANYGYTFGSGTRLTVV.

This chain uses TRBV6-5 with TRBJ1-2, with 8 bases fitting TRBD1. With 7 bases clipped from V and 4 bases from J, the junction kept 8 bases outside the gene matches. CDR1 MNHEY and CDR2 SVGAGI come from the germline V gene. The CDR3 is 14 residues long. The CDR3 loop is CASTYGQGGYGYTF. CDR3 sequence (DNA): TGTGCCAGCACGTACGGACAGGGCGGCTATGGCTACACCTTC.

This clone has a handful of counts. The V and J genes are TRBV7-9 and TRBJ2-2; TRBD2 aligns across 11 bases. Germline V gene data show CDR1 as SEHNR and CDR2 as FQNEAQ (reference sequence). The CDR3 length is 15 residues. J was trimmed by 5 bases and V by 3 bases; bases with no gene match: 2. The CDR3: CASSLTSGTTGELFF. CDR3 bases: TGTGCCAGCAGCTTGACTAGCGGGACAACCGGGGAGCTGTTTTTT.

This sequence joins TRBV7-2 and TRBJ1-2; D unresolved. Germline-derived CDR1 and CDR2 are SGHTA and FQGNSA. V shed 3 bases and J shed 7 bases, with 12 bases lying between them. The length of the CDR3 is 13 residues. CDR3 amino acids: CASSFPGVAGYTF. In nucleotides, the CDR3 is TGTGCCAGCAGCTTCCCCGGGGTGGCTGGCTACACCTTC. The full variable domain, with the rest looked up from reference TRBV7-2 and TRBJ1-2, is GAGVSQSPSNKVTEKGKDVELRCDPISGHTALYWYRQSLGQGLEFLIYFQGNSAPDKSGLPSDRFSAERTGGSVSTLTIQRTQQEDSAVYLCASSFPGVAGYTFGSGTRLTVV.

The chain links TRBV6-5 to TRBJ1-4; maybe TRBD1 (6 bases). Germline CDR1 reads MNHEY; CDR2 reads SVGAGI. This CDR3 region has 14 residues. With 6 bases removed from V and 2 bases from J, the gap between germline ends came to 10 bases. This chain's CDR3 is CASSRGGTNEKLFF. As DNA, the CDR3 is TGTGCCAGCAGCAGGGGCGGGACTAATGAAAAACTGTTTTTT.

The chain joins TRBV27 to TRBJ1-5; no firm D call. The CDR3 sequence is 15 residues long. The germline V gene has CDR1 MNHEY and CDR2 SMNVEV (reference sequence). Trimming left V 6 bases short and J 0 bases short, with 12 bases between. The CDR3 sequence is CASSRGSNSNQPQHF. CDR3 nucleotides: TGTGCCAGCAGCCGCGGCAGTAATAGCAATCAGCCCCAGCATTTT.

The chain links TRBV11-2 to TRBJ1-5, with unresolved D. This CDR3 region has 12 residues. The germline CDR1 and CDR2 sequences are SGHAT and FQNNGV. Trimming removed 1 base from V and 6 bases from J, with 4 bases in between. CDR3 sequence: CASSLGGQPQHF. DNA for the CDR3: TGTGCCAGCAGCTTAGGCGGTCAGCCCCAGCATTTT.

V usage is TRBV7-2 and J usage is TRBJ2-1; 10 positions agree with TRBD2. Trimming removed 1 base from V and 9 bases from J; junction bases left unmatched: 9. CDR1 and CDR2 (germline): SGHTA, FQGNSA. The CDR3 totals 16 residues. In DNA, the CDR3 is TGTGCCAGCAGCTTAGATGGAACTAGCGGGGCTGTTGAGCAGTTCTTC. This translates into CASSLDGTSGAVEQFF.

The chain employs TRBV10-3 and TRBJ1-5; 8 nucleotides line up with TRBD1. Trimming removed 3 bases from V and 2 bases from J; junction bases left unmatched: 3. This CDR3 is 15 amino acids long. Germline values: CDR1 ENHRY, CDR2 SYGVKD. As DNA, the CDR3 is TGTGCCATCAGTGACGGACAGGGAGGCAATCAGCCCCAGCATTTT. Protein: CAISDGQGGNQPQHF.